This TCR beta chain was captured in a study of spatial heterogeneity in lung cancer. CDR1 is MNHEY and CDR2 is SMNVEV in the germline V gene (reference sequence). With 6 bases removed from V and 10 bases from J, the gap between germline ends came to 13 bases. The CDR3 totals 13 residues. Regarding time point: sample taken at primary tumor resection. The sample holds many counts of this clonotype. TCRdb passed the 5' RACE reads through MiXCR, listing each CDR3 protein once. The sample consists of under 85,000 distinct CDR3 sequences, 8% of them appearing once. This chain joins TRBV27 and TRBJ1-6; the D gene is possibly TRBD1 (5 bases). The sample was PBMCs, taken at surgery. This TCR was sampled from a male donor with early-stage non-small cell lung cancer. In DNA form, the CDR3 reads TGTGCCAGCAGCCGGGACTCCTGGTCACCCCTCCACTTT. Translation: CASSRDSWSPLHF.